Listed here are 20 T cell receptor beta chains from one sample, sequenced in a study of identical twins. TCRdb ran MiXCR on the 5' RACE reads and lists one entry per CDR3 protein. This repertoire shows some 250,000 distinct CDR3 sequences, approximately 11% found once; its top ten account for about 4%. These same records also appear under a second study, on yellow fever vaccine responses in identical twins.

The sequencing sample was made of memory (CD45RO+) T cells sorted from blood. All receptors derive from a woman aged 18-35 years in good health.

The chain couples TRBV5-1 to TRBJ2-7, with 8 bases matching TRBD1. Germline CDR1 is SGHRS and CDR2 is YFSETQ. CDR3 length: 15 amino acids. V shed 3 bases and J 2 bases; nucleotides not matched to a gene: 7. The CDR3 spells CASSSWTGLPYEQYF. The CDR3 nucleotides are TGCGCCAGCAGCTCCTGGACAGGGCTTCCCTACGAGCAGTACTTC. Based on the CDR3 plus reference TRBV5-1 and TRBJ2-7, the full variable domain is KAGVTQTPRYLIKTRGQQVTLSCSPISGHRSVSWYQQTPGQGLQFLFEYFSETQRNKGNFPGRFSGRQFSNSRSEMNVSTLELGDSALYLCASSSWTGLPYEQYFGPGTRLTVT.

This clonotype occurred a few times. The V gene is TRBV20-1, the J gene TRBJ2-1; TRBD2 agrees at 11 bases. V dropped 3 bases and J dropped 3; count of bases not matched to a gene: 7. The CDR3 runs to 16 residues. Per the germline V gene, CDR1 is DFQATT and CDR2 is SNEGSKA (reference sequence). The CDR3 DNA sequence: TGCAGTGCTAGGGTAGCGGGAGGGGGGTTCTACAATGAGCAGTTCTTC. This sequence encodes CSARVAGGGFYNEQFF.

In this sample, this clonotype turned up many times. V and J are TRBV7-9 and TRBJ1-5; D not resolved. CDR3 length equals 15 residues. Germline V gene data show CDR1 as SEHNR and CDR2 as FQNEAQ (reference sequence). The V gene lost 0 bases and the J gene lost 2 bases, with 8 bases spanning the gap. CDR3 sequence reads: CASSLAGGRNQPQHF. The DNA of the CDR3 is TGTGCCAGCAGCTTAGCCGGCGGGCGCAATCAGCCCCAGCATTTT.

This chain connects TRBV7-3 to TRBJ2-1; TRBD2 aligns across 10 bases. The CDR3 has 15 amino acids. Germline V gene data show CDR1 as SGHTA and CDR2 as FQGTGA. V was pared by 5 bases and J by 8 bases, with 9 bases of the junction left unmatched. The CDR3 protein is CASSVSGGGGDEQFF. The DNA for the CDR3 is TGTGCCAGCAGCGTCAGCGGGGGGGGCGGGGATGAGCAGTTCTTC.

At least ten counts were recorded for this clonotype. The chain combines TRBV27 with TRBJ2-7, with 7 bases lining up with TRBD1. From germline, CDR1 is MNHEY and CDR2 SMNVEV (reference sequence). The V gene end was trimmed by 1 base and the J gene end by 3 bases; junction bases not matched to a gene: 3. This CDR3 has 14 amino acids. CDR3 DNA sequence: TGTGCCAGCAGTTTATATCGGGACAGCTACGAGCAGTACTTC. This sequence encodes CASSLYRDSYEQYF.

The rearrangement uses TRBV28 and TRBJ2-5, with D perhaps given as TRBD1 or TRBD2 (6 bases each). V was shortened by 5 bases and J by 7 bases, with 17 bases between the two germline ends. Germline lookup yields CDR1 MDHEN and CDR2 SYDVKM. This CDR3 spans 14 amino acids. CDR3 sequence: CASSGTGRLVTQYF. Written as DNA, the CDR3 is TGTGCCAGCAGTGGTACAGGGAGGTTGGTGACCCAGTACTTC.

This clonotype was picked up a small number of times. J is TRBJ1-4 and V is TRBV20-1; TRBD1 might be the D (5 bases). CDR3 length: 16 amino acids. Germline V gene data show CDR1 as DFQATT and CDR2 as SNEGSKA (reference sequence). V was cut by 3 bases and J by 1 base, with 15 bases left in between. CDR3 bases: TGCAGTGCTAGGGGACGCGGGCGTGGAACTAATGAAAAACTGTTTTTT. As protein: CSARGRGRGTNEKLFF.

This clonotype was picked up a small number of times. This chain joins TRBV3-1 and TRBJ2-1, with 13 bases lining up with TRBD2. Germline V gives CDR1 LGHDT, CDR2 YNNKEL (reference sequence). The J segment lost 2 bases and the V segment lost 0 bases, leaving 4 bases of the junction unmatched. The length of the CDR3 is 18 residues. CDR3 DNA sequence: TGTGCCAGCAGCCAAGAGACTAGCGGGGGGCGGGCCTACAATGAGCAGTTCTTC. This gives the protein CASSQETSGGRAYNEQFF.

The chain uses TRBV6-2 or TRBV6-3 and TRBJ2-7; the D is unclear. Between the trimmed V and J ends, which lost 5 bases and 2 bases, there was a span of 13 bases. The CDR3 extends over 14 amino acids. The germline V gene has CDR1 MNHEY and CDR2 SVGEGT. The CDR3: CASSGLLGAYEQYF. CDR3 DNA: TGTGCCAGCAGTGGATTACTTGGTGCCTACGAGCAGTACTTC.

The gene calls are TRBV4-3 and TRBJ1-2; 7 nucleotides line up with TRBD1. Germline-derived CDR1 and CDR2 are LGHNA and YSLEER. The CDR3 is made up of 16 amino acids. With 0 bases clipped from V and 5 bases from J, the junction kept 9 bases outside the gene matches. The CDR3 reads CASSQDQGQALYGYTF. The CDR3 DNA follows: TGCGCCAGCAGCCAAGATCAAGGACAGGCCCTTTATGGCTACACCTTC.

This clonotype was seen ten or more times. This chain joins TRBV7-2 and TRBJ1-2; 10 nucleotides agree with TRBD1. J gave up 4 bases and V 1 base, and 0 bases lay outside the gene matches. There are 14 residues in the CDR3. Germline CDR1 is SGHTA and CDR2 is FQGNSA. The CDR3 sequence: CASSLGTGGYGYTF. For the CDR3, the DNA is TGTGCCAGCAGCTTAGGGACAGGGGGCTATGGCTACACCTTC.

The gene calls are TRBV2 and TRBJ1-4; D may be TRBD1 (5 bases). V lost 7 bases and J lost 7, with 19 bases in between. Germline CDR1 SNHLY, CDR2 FYNNEI. The CDR3 extends over 15 amino acids. The CDR3 loop is CASIRSWQGGEKLFF. The DNA for the CDR3 is TGTGCCAGCATTCGGTCGTGGCAGGGAGGTGAAAAACTGTTTTTT.

The V gene is TRBV3-1, the J gene TRBJ2-3, with 12 bases lining up with TRBD2. The CDR3 spans 17 residues. The germline V gene has CDR1 LGHDT and CDR2 YNNKEL (reference sequence). J lost 6 bases, V lost 2 bases, and 9 bases had no gene match. The CDR3 protein is CASSQLQALAGGDTQYF. In nucleotides, the CDR3 is TGTGCCAGCAGCCAACTCCAGGCACTAGCGGGGGGCGATACGCAGTATTTT.

This clonotype was found a few times. The chain joins TRBV20-1 to TRBJ2-3, with TRBD2 identical over 7 bases. CDR3 length equals 15 residues. V lost 3 bases to trimming and J lost 2 bases; unmatched junction nucleotides: 8. In germline, CDR1 is DFQATT, CDR2 SNEGSKA (reference sequence). CDR3 sequence (DNA): TGCAGTGCTAGTGCCCCTAGCGGTGACACAGATACGCAGTATTTT. This codes for CSASAPSGDTDTQYF.

This clonotype was seen a few times. The chain is built from TRBV14 and TRBJ2-5; no clear D. Germline V gives CDR1 SGHDN, CDR2 FVKESK. Trimming took 5 bases from V and 5 from J, leaving 12 bases between them. This CDR3 region has 13 residues. As DNA, the CDR3 is TGTGCCAGCAGCTACGCCCCATTTGAGACCCAGTACTTC. Amino acids: CASSYAPFETQYF.

J is TRBJ1-4 and V is TRBV7-2; TRBD1 aligns across 9 bases. The CDR3 runs to 15 residues. Looked up from germline, CDR1 is SGHTA and CDR2 is FQGNSA. Losses at the gene ends were 3 bases for V and 6 bases for J; bases not matched to a gene: 5. In DNA, the CDR3 is TGTGCCAGCAGCTTGGGCACAGGGGGCTATGAAAAACTGTTTTTT. Amino acid sequence: CASSLGTGGYEKLFF.

V is TRBV20-1 and J is TRBJ2-7; 7 bases line up with TRBD2. The V gene end was trimmed by 0 bases and the J gene end by 12 bases; junction bases not matched to a gene: 11. Germline V lookup: CDR1 DFQATT, CDR2 SNEGSKA (reference sequence). The CDR3 is 13 residues long. The CDR3 spells CSARDQGGRFWYF. Written as DNA, the CDR3 is TGCAGTGCTAGAGATCAGGGCGGGAGATTTTGGTACTTC.

This clonotype was found many times. This chain links TRBV7-9 with TRBJ1-4, with no clear D. The CDR3 covers 16 residues. Looked up from germline, CDR1 is SEHNR and CDR2 is FQNEAQ (reference sequence). The V end was cut by 2 bases, the J end by 5 bases, with 15 bases between. CDR3 protein: CASSLFLSQENEKLFF. CDR3 bases: TGTGCCAGCAGCTTATTTCTCTCCCAGGAAAATGAAAAACTGTTTTTT.

The sample holds a few counts of this clonotype. The V and J genes are TRBV2 and TRBJ2-4; 14 positions agree with TRBD2. With V trimmed by 3 bases and J by 0 bases, 13 bases remained unmatched. This CDR3 contains 21 residues. Germline CDR1 is SNHLY and CDR2 is FYNNEI. The CDR3 protein is CASSDLGTSGGPNLAKNIQYF. The DNA for the CDR3 is TGTGCCAGCAGTGATTTGGGGACTAGCGGGGGCCCCAATCTAGCCAAAAACATTCAGTACTTC.

This clonotype occurred a few times. As DNA, the CDR3 is TGTGCCAGCAGCTTGTTGGCAGGGGCCGGTGGGGAGACCCAGTACTTC. It codes for CASSLLAGAGGETQYF. The chain combines TRBV5-6 with TRBJ2-5; D perhaps matches TRBD1 (6 bases). V was shortened by 1 base and J by 5 bases, with 18 bases between the two germline ends. CDR3 length equals 16 residues. The germline V gene encodes CDR1 SGHDT and CDR2 YYEEEE.